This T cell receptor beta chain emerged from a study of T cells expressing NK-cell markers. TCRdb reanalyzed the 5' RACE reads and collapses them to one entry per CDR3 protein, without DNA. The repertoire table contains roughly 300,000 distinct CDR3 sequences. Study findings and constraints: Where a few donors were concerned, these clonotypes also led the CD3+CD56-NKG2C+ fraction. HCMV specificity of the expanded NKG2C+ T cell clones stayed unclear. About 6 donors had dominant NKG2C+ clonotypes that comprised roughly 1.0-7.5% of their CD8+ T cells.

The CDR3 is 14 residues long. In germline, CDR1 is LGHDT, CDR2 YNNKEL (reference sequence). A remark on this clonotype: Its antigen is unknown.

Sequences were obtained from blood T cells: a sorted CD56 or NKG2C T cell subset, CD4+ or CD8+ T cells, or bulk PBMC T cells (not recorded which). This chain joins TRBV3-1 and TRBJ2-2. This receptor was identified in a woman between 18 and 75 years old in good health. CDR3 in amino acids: CASSQFRDTGELFF. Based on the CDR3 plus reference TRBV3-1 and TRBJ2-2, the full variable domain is DTAVSQTPKYLVTQMGNDKSIKCEQNLGHDTMYWYKQDSKKFLKIMFSYNNKELIINETVPNRFSPKSPDKAHLNLHINSLELGDSAVYFCASSQFRDTGELFFGEGSRLTVL.